Included here is one T cell receptor beta chain sequence, with context. Its antigen is undetermined. Unique molecular identifiers tagged the TCRbeta library. TCRdb re-derived calls from the PCR reads in MiXCR, one entry per CDR3 protein. The sample yields a few hundred thousand distinct CDR3 sequences, over 25% seen once. This sample is part of a study of T-cell reconstitution after alpha-beta-depleted transplantation in children. Study results and caveats: Newly produced T cells mostly provided counts and TCRbeta diversity after one year, as hyperexpanded clones declined. From surviving recipient T cells and thymic progenitors came the high day-60 TCRbeta diversity observed in some patients.

The V gene end was trimmed by 5 bases and the J gene end by 0 bases; junction bases not matched to a gene: 13. Germline assignment: CDR1 SGHAT and CDR2 FQNNGV. The CDR3 has 19 residues. The sequencing here drew on PBMCs, taken before TCRalphabeta/CD19-depleted stem cell transplant. This sequence was found in a boy under two years old with Wiskott-Aldrich syndrome, due to receive a stem cell transplant. The chain employs TRBV11-2 and TRBJ2-4; 10 nucleotides match TRBD1. CDR3 DNA sequence: TGTGCCAGCAGCCCACGACCCGGGACAGGGGACATAGCCAAAAACATTCAGTACTTC. Residues: CASSPRPGTGDIAKNIQYF.